This is a list of T cell receptor beta chains from one sample in a study of cytomegalovirus exposure and HLA in healthy donors. The assay was immunoSEQ multiplex PCR, and TCRdb's table has in-frame clones only and misses some. Of about 190,000 clones listed, around 67% are singletons. The sequencing input was PBMCs. Source of these receptors: a woman between 25 and 40 years old in good health and CMV-seropositive. CDR3s include the opening cysteine and the closing phenylalanine or tryptophan. The order of the fields is V gene, clone size, D gene, J gene, CDR3 DNA, CDR3 protein. D genes are given only for firm matches. Clone size is not always given. Where it is, it says once, few, many or a class for expanded clones.

>TRBV5-6|few|TRBD2|TRBJ2-5
TGTGCCAGCAGCTCCCTCTCCCTGATCGCGGGAGGGCCAGGGCAGTACTTC
CASSSLSLIAGGPGQYF
>TRBV28|-|-|TRBJ2-2
TGTGCCAGCAGTTTGGCGGGATCCGGGCCAGGGCGTTTCGGGGAGCTGTTTTTT
CASSLAGSGPGRFGELFF
>TRBV27|-|TRBD1|TRBJ1-4
TGTGCCAGCAGTCGTCCGGGACAGAAGGAAAAACTGTTTTTT
CASSRPGQKEKLFF
>TRBV13|-|-|TRBJ1-1
TGTGCCAGCAGCTTAGAGGTGGAGCCCCAAGCTTTCTTT
CASSLEVEPQAFF
>TRBV29-1|-|-|TRBJ2-7
TGCAGCGTCAATGGACAGGGAGGGGAGCAGTACTTC
CSVNGQGGEQYF
>TRBV4-1|-|TRBD1|TRBJ1-1
TGCGCCAGCAGCCTACCAGGGGGCCAGGAGAACACTGAAGCTTTCTTT
CASSLPGGQENTEAFF
>TRBV5-1|once|-|TRBJ2-7
TGCGCCAGCAGCGGAAGCTTTCGGACAGAAAAAGGGGGAATCTCCTACGAGCAGTACTTC
CASSGSFRTEKGGISYEQYF
>TRBV5-8|-|-|TRBJ2-4
TGTGCCAGCAGCTTGGAAAGTTCGGGGGCCAAAAACATTCAGTACTTC
CASSLESSGAKNIQYF
>TRBV7-6|few|-|TRBJ1-1
TGTGCCAGCAGCAGTAAACAGGGCAGTGAAGCTTTCTTT
CASSSKQGSEAFF
>TRBV15|-|TRBD1|TRBJ2-5
TGTGCCACCAGCCGCGACAGGGGGCAGGAGACCCAGTACTTC
CATSRDRGQETQYF
>TRBV5-5|-|TRBD2|TRBJ2-1
TGTGCCAGCAGCTACGGACTAGCGGGCTACAATGAGCAGTTCTTC
CASSYGLAGYNEQFF
>TRBV18|-|TRBD1|TRBJ1-3
TGTGCCAGCTCACCGGAGACAGGGGGAAACACCATATATTTT
CASSPETGGNTIYF
>TRBV19|-|TRBD2|TRBJ2-7
TGTGCCAGTAGTTGGGGGGGAGACGAGCAGTACTTC
CASSWGGDEQYF
>TRBV6-5|once|TRBD1|TRBJ2-7
TGTGCCAGCAGTATACAACGGGACAGAGTCTACGAGCAGTACTTC
CASSIQRDRVYEQYF
>TRBV28|-|-|TRBJ2-1
TGTGCCAGCAGTTTTCCCGGGACTTCTCGAGAGCAGTTCTTC
CASSFPGTSREQFF
>TRBV5-1|few|-|TRBJ2-6
TGCGCCAGCGCGGGGCTCTCTGGGGCCAACGTCCTGACTTTC
CASAGLSGANVLTF
>TRBV13|-|TRBD1|TRBJ1-3
TGTGCCAGCACCCAGGGGGCATACTCTGGAAACACCATATATTTT
CASTQGAYSGNTIYF
>TRBV27|-|TRBD1|TRBJ2-3
TGTGCCAGCAGTTCCAGGGACAGTGGAGATACGCAGTATTTT
CASSSRDSGDTQYF
>TRBV7-7|-|-|TRBJ2-1
TGTGCCAGCAGCCCAGGGTCGGGAGTCCACAATGAGCAGTTCTTC
CASSPGSGVHNEQFF
>TRBV29-1|-|TRBD2|TRBJ2-3
TGCAGCGTTAGGCGTGGGAGGGATACAGATACGCAGTATTTT
CSVRRGRDTDTQYF